This T cell receptor beta chain was identified in a study of cytomegalovirus exposure and HLA in healthy donors. The PCR made use of 60 Vbeta and 13 Jbeta primers. Method: immunoSEQ multiplex PCR; TCRdb's copy keeps in-frame clones and lacks some. In the table there are 84,000 or so clones, 70% to 80% of which are singletons. CDR3 length equals 13 residues. Germline V CDR1 and CDR2: SGHTA, FQGNSA. The germline V and J ends were trimmed by 4 bases and 6 bases, with 10 bases remaining between them. This TCR derives from a young man in good health and CMV-seronegative. This chain links TRBV7-2 with TRBJ1-5, with a possible D match to TRBD1 (6 bases). The sequenced sample consisted of PBMCs. This chain's CDR3 is CASSSTGSQPQHF. In DNA form, the CDR3 reads TGTGCCAGCAGCTCGACAGGCAGTCAGCCCCAGCATTTT.